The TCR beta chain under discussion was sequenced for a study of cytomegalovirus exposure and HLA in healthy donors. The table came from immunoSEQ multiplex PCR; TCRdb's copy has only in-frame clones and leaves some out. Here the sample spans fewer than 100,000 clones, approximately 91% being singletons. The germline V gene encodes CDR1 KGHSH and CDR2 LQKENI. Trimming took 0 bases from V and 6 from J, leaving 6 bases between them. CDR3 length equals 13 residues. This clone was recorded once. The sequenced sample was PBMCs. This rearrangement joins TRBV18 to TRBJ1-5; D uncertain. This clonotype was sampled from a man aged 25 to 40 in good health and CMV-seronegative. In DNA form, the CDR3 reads TGTGCCAGCTCACCACCGGGCTCTCAGCCCCAGCATTTT. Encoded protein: CASSPPGSQPQHF.